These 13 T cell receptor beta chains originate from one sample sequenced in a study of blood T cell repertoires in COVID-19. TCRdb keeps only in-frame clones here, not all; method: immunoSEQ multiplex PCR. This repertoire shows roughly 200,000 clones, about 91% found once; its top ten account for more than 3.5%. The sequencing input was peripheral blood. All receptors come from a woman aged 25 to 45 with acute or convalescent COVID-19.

CDR3 coding DNA: TGTGCCAGCAGTGTCGGCACGGGTGGGACCCAGTACTTC. It translates to CASSVGTGGTQYF. The rearrangement joins TRBV25-1 to TRBJ2-5; no definite D call. This CDR3 is 13 amino acids long. Germline CDR1 reads MGHDK; CDR2 reads SYGVNS. V gave up 4 bases and J gave up 7 bases, with 13 bases separating them.

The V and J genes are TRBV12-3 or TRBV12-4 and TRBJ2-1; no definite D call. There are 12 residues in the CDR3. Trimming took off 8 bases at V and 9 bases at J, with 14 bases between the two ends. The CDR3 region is CASSFERLEQFF. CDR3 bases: TGTGCCAGCTCCTTTGAGAGGCTTGAGCAGTTCTTC.

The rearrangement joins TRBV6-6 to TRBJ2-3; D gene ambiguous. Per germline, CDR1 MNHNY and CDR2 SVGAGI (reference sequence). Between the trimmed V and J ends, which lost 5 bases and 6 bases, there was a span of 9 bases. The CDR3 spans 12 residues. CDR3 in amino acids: CASSKSPDTQYF. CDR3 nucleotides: TGTGCCAGCAGTAAGAGCCCCGATACGCAGTATTTT.

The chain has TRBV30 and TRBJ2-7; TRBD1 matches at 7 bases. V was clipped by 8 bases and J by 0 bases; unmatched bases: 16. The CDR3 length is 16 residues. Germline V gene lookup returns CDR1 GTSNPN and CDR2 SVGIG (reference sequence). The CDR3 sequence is CASRLKQGYSSYEQYF. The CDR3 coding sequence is TGTGCCAGTCGGCTTAAACAGGGGTATAGCTCCTACGAGCAGTACTTC. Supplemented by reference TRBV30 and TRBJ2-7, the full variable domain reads SQTIHQWPATLVQPVGSPLSLECTVEGTSNPNLYWYRQAAGRGLQLLFYSVGIGQISSEVPQNLSASRPQDRQFILSSKKLLLSDSGFYLCASRLKQGYSSYEQYFGPGTRLTVT.

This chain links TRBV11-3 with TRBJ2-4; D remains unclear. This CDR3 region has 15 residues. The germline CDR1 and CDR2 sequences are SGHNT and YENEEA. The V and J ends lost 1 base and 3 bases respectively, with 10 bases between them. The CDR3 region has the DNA TGTGCCAGCAGCTTAGTTGGAGTTGACAAAAACATTCAGTACTTC. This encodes CASSLVGVDKNIQYF.

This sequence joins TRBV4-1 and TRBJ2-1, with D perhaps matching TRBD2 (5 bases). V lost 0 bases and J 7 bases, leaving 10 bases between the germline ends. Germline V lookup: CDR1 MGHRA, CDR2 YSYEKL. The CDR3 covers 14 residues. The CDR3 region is CASSQDQTGNEQFF. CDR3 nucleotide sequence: TGCGCCAGCAGCCAAGACCAGACGGGGAATGAGCAGTTCTTC.

CDR3 amino acids: CATSDSTDSTRAGGSFEQFF. The CDR3, as DNA: TGTGCCACCAGTGATTCCACTGACAGCACCCGAGCGGGAGGGAGCTTTGAGCAGTTCTTC. This chain links TRBV24-1 with TRBJ2-1; 10 positions agree with TRBD2. The CDR3 consists of 20 residues. Per the germline V gene, CDR1 is KGHDR and CDR2 is SFDVKD. Unmatched junction bases numbered 21, after V lost 2 bases and J lost 9 bases.

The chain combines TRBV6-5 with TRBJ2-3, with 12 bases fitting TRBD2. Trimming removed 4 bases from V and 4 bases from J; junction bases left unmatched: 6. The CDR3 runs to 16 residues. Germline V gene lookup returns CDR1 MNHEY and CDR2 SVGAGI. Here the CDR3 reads CASSLRLAGVSDTQYF. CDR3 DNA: TGTGCCAGCAGTTTAAGACTAGCGGGAGTCTCAGATACGCAGTATTTT.

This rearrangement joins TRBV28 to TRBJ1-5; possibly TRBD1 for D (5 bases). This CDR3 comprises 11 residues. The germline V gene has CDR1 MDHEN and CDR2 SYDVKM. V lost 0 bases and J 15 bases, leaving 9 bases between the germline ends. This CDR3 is CASSLWQGTHF. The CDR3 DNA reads TGTGCCAGCAGTTTATGGCAGGGAACGCATTTT.

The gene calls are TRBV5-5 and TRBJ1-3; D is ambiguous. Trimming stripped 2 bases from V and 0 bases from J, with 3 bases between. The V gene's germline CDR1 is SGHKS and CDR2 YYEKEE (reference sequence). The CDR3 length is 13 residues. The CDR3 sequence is CASSFSSGNTIYF. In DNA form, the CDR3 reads TGTGCCAGCAGCTTCAGCTCTGGAAACACCATATATTTT.

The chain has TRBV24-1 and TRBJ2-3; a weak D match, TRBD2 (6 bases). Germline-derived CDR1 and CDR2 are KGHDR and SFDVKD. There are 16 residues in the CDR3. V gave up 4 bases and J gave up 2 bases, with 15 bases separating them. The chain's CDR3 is CATSDPLAPNTDTQYF. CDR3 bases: TGTGCCACCAGTGACCCTCTAGCGCCAAACACAGATACGCAGTATTTT.

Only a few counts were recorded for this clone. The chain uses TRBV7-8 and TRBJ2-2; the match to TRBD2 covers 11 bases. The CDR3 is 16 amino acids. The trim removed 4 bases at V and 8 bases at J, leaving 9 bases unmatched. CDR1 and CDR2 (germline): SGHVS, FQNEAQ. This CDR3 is CASSSRTSGPAGELFF. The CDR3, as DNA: TGTGCCAGCAGCTCAAGGACTAGCGGGCCGGCAGGGGAGCTGTTTTTT.

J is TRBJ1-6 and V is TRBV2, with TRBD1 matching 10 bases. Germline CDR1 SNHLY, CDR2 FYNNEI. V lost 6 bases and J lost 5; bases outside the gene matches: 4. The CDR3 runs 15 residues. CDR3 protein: CASRPGTGDNSPLHF. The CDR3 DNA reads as TGTGCCAGCAGGCCCGGGACAGGGGATAATTCACCCCTCCACTTT. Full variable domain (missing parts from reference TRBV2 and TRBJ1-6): EPEVTQTPSHQVTQMGQEVILRCVPISNHLYFYWYRQILGQKVEFLVSFYNNEISEKSEIFDDQFSVERPDGSNFTLKIRSTKLEDSAMYFCASRPGTGDNSPLHFGNGTRLTVT.